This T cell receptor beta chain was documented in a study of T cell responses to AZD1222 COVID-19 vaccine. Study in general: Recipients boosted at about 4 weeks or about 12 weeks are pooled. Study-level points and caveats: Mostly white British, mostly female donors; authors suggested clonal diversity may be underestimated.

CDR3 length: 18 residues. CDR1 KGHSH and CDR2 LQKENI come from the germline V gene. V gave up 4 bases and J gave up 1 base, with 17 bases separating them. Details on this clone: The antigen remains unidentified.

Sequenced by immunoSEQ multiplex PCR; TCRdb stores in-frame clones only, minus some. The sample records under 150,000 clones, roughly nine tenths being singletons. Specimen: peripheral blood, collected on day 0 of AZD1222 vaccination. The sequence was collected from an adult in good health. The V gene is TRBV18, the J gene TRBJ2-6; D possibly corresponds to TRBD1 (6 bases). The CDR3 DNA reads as TGTGCCAGCTCACGGGACATCCTTCACAGTTCTGGGGCCAACGTCCTGACTTTC. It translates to CASSRDILHSSGANVLTF.